This TCR beta chain comes out of a study of molecular identifiers for immune sequencing clone quantification. About the research overall: Replicates partitioned RNA from roughly 21,000 or 96,000 naive CD8 cells into five parts, sequencing four. Notes on the study in general: Barcode sharing among identical TCR molecules could make large clones appear smaller.

Construction of naive CD8 libraries employed about 18,000 to 1,000,000 sorted cells together with 10%, 30% or 50% RNA. Sorting recovered naive CD8 T cells on a CD8+CD4-CCR7+CD45RA+ profile. The germline V and J ends were trimmed by 5 bases and 4 bases, with 14 bases remaining between them. This CDR3 spans 14 amino acids. Germline CDR1 and CDR2: SEHNR and FQNEAQ (reference sequence). Concerning this clonotype itself: Its antigen is still unknown.

TCRdb passed the PCR reads through MiXCR, listing each CDR3 protein once. The sample carries 600,000 to 650,000 distinct CDR3 sequences, 20% recorded once. This chain links TRBV7-9 with TRBJ1-1; no firm D call. Input material: naive CD8+ T cells from blood, with Jurkat cell RNA spiked in. Noted subset: FACS-sorted CD8+CD4-CCR7+CD45RA+ naive T cells. The source of this sequence is a human donor in good health. Some libraries in this study had Jurkat cell RNA spiked in. For the CDR3, the DNA is TGTGCCAGCAGCCTCGGGATCTCGGGCACTGAAGCTTTCTTT. Residues: CASSLGISGTEAFF.